Presented here are 12 T cell receptor beta chains from one specimen sequenced in a study of blood T cell repertoires in COVID-19. Assay used: immunoSEQ multiplex PCR; TCRdb lists only in-frame clones, some missing. The sample contains approximately 250,000 clones, under 90% of which appear only once. Sequencing was performed on peripheral blood. These TCRs come from a man aged 55 to 70 with acute or convalescent COVID-19.

The chain is built from TRBV28 and TRBJ2-5; TRBD1 aligns across 7 bases. This CDR3 has 16 amino acids. CDR1 and CDR2 (germline): MDHEN, SYDVKM. V was clipped by 4 bases and J by 0 bases; unmatched bases: 8. CDR3: CASSSPDRYDQETQYF. The CDR3 DNA reads TGTGCCAGCAGTTCCCCGGACAGGTACGACCAAGAGACCCAGTACTTC.

This clone came up once. The rearrangement joins TRBV6-5 to TRBJ1-2; D gene ambiguous. The CDR3 is 13 residues long. Trimming stripped 6 bases from V and 4 bases from J, with 12 bases between. The V gene's germline CDR1 is MNHEY and CDR2 SVGAGI. The CDR3 is CASRTPRPYGYTF. CDR3 nucleotides: TGTGCCAGCAGAACCCCCAGGCCCTATGGCTACACCTTC.

The chain has TRBV7-3 and TRBJ2-1; TRBD2 aligns across 8 bases. V gave up 2 bases and J gave up 8 bases; unmatched junction bases: 8. Germline assignment: CDR1 SGHTA and CDR2 FQGTGA. The CDR3 spans 15 residues. The DNA for the CDR3 is TGTGCCAGCAGCTTAGGGGGACTAGTTGGCGATGAGCAGTTCTTC. Its protein product is CASSLGGLVGDEQFF.

This chain uses TRBV3-1 (or the pseudogene TRBV3-2) with TRBJ2-3; tentative D call: TRBD2 (5 bases). V was shortened by 2 bases and J by 1 base, with 10 bases between the two germline ends. Germline V gene lookup returns CDR1 LGHDT and CDR2 YNNKEL (reference sequence). This CDR3 contains 15 residues. CDR3 in DNA: TGTGCCAGCAGCCAACCTACGGAGGGCACAGATACGCAGTATTTT. This gives the protein CASSQPTEGTDTQYF.

The genes are TRBV6-6 and TRBJ1-5; perhaps TRBD1 as D (6 bases). Trimming removed 0 bases at V and 6 bases at J, with 12 bases between. The germline gives CDR1 MNHNY, CDR2 SVGAGI (reference sequence). The length of the CDR3 is 15 residues. In DNA, the CDR3 is TGTGCCAGCAGTTACTCGATAGCCAGGGGTCAGCCCCAGCATTTT. Amino acid sequence: CASSYSIARGQPQHF.

Only a few counts were recorded for this clone. The V and J genes are TRBV11-2 and TRBJ2-2, with D possibly TRBD2 on 6 matching bases. Germline assignment: CDR1 SGHAT and CDR2 FQNNGV. This CDR3 is 16 amino acids long. V lost 2 bases and J lost 0, with 10 bases in between. This CDR3 reads CASSLFGGSNTGELFF. The CDR3 DNA sequence: TGTGCCAGCAGCTTATTCGGGGGATCGAACACCGGGGAGCTGTTTTTT.

CDR3 loop: CAGLSGNTGELFF. The CDR3 DNA sequence: TGTGCCGGGCTCAGTGGGAACACCGGGGAGCTGTTTTTT. The V and J genes are TRBV6-5 and TRBJ2-2; D gene uncertain. Trimming removed 11 bases at V and 1 base at J, with 11 bases between. CDR3 length: 13 amino acids. Germline CDR1 is MNHEY and CDR2 is SVGAGI.

The chain employs TRBV4-1 and TRBJ2-2; D may be TRBD2 (5 bases). The CDR3 runs to 15 residues. V lost 1 base and J 9 bases, leaving 15 bases between the germline ends. In germline, CDR1 is MGHRA, CDR2 YSYEKL. The CDR3 DNA sequence: TGCGCCAGCAGCCAAGGAGGAGGAGAACCCCGGGAGCTGTTTTTT. This sequence encodes CASSQGGGEPRELFF.

This CDR3 reads CASSRDRVQPQHF. In nucleotides, the CDR3 is TGTGCCAGCAGCCGGGACAGGGTTCAGCCCCAGCATTTT. The J gene is TRBJ1-5, the V gene TRBV3-1 (or the pseudogene TRBV3-2); 9 nucleotides align to TRBD1. This CDR3 has 13 residues. The J segment lost 6 bases and the V segment lost 4 bases, leaving 1 base of the junction unmatched. Germline V gene lookup returns CDR1 LGHDT and CDR2 YNNKEL (reference sequence).

This clone was seen once. The rearrangement joins TRBV18 to TRBJ1-4; 7 nucleotides align to TRBD1. CDR1 and CDR2 (germline): KGHSH, LQKENI. The CDR3 totals 18 residues. With V trimmed by 5 bases and J by 2 bases, 14 bases remained unmatched. The CDR3 DNA follows: TGTGCCAGCTCAACAAACAGGGGATCGGCAACCACTAATGAAAAACTGTTTTTT. Translated, it gives CASSTNRGSATTNEKLFF.

V gene TRBV28 combines with J gene TRBJ2-1, with a possible D match to TRBD2 (6 bases). The CDR3 consists of 15 residues. Trimming removed 3 bases from V and 0 bases from J, with 9 bases in between. Germline assignment: CDR1 MDHEN and CDR2 SYDVKM. The CDR3 spells CASSLGGLSYNEQFF. DNA for the CDR3: TGTGCCAGCAGTTTGGGAGGTCTCTCCTACAATGAGCAGTTCTTC.

The genes are TRBV10-3 and TRBJ1-1; possible D gene TRBD1, 5 bases. Germline CDR1 ENHRY, CDR2 SYGVKD. CDR3 size: 13 residues. V lost 10 bases and J 4 bases, leaving 16 bases between the germline ends. The CDR3 DNA reads TGTGCCACGTTTCAGGGAGGAGTCACTGAAGCTTTCTTT. It translates to CATFQGGVTEAFF.